A selection of T cell receptor beta chains follows, all from one sample in a study of blood T cell repertoires in COVID-19. The data were produced by immunoSEQ multiplex PCR, yet TCRdb's version contains in-frame clones alone and is incomplete. The profile shows approximately 190,000 clones, about four fifths of them singletons. The sample was peripheral blood. These receptors were collected from a man aged 60-69 years with acute or convalescent COVID-19. Each CDR3 is given with its conserved first and last residue. Fields, in order: J gene, D gene, clone size, V gene, CDR3 protein, CDR3 DNA. D genes are given only for firm matches. Expanded clones get a size class; other rows say once, few or many, or leave the size out.

j_gene: TRBJ1-1
d_gene: TRBD1
abundance: once
v_gene: TRBV5-1
CDR3aa: CASSPPGRGRFNTEAFF
CDR3nt: TGCGCCAGCAGCCCCCCGGGCAGGGGGCGGTTTAACACTGAAGCTTTCTTT

j_gene: TRBJ1-2
d_gene: .
abundance: .
v_gene: TRBV25-1
CDR3aa: CARPVKAPGRNYGYTF
CDR3nt: TGTGCCAGGCCGGTTAAGGCCCCTGGGAGGAACTATGGCTACACCTTC

j_gene: TRBJ2-2
d_gene: .
abundance: once
v_gene: TRBV29-1
CDR3aa: CSAGQSSSPNTGELFF
CDR3nt: TGCAGCGCAGGACAGTCCTCAAGCCCTAACACCGGGGAGCTGTTTTTT

j_gene: TRBJ2-7
d_gene: TRBD1
abundance: .
v_gene: TRBV4-1
CDR3aa: CASSQGGGQGKSYEQYF
CDR3nt: TGCGCCAGCAGCCAAGGAGGGGGACAGGGCAAATCCTACGAGCAGTACTTC

j_gene: TRBJ1-1
d_gene: .
abundance: .
v_gene: TRBV5-1
CDR3aa: CASMRGMNTEAFF
CDR3nt: TGCGCCAGCATGAGGGGGATGAACACTGAAGCTTTCTTT

j_gene: TRBJ2-1
d_gene: .
abundance: .
v_gene: TRBV4-1
CDR3aa: CASSQDQQGQFF
CDR3nt: TGCGCCAGCAGCCAGGACCAGCAGGGGCAGTTCTTC

j_gene: TRBJ2-1
d_gene: TRBD2
abundance: few
v_gene: TRBV11-2
CDR3aa: CASSWTGLAAYEQFF
CDR3nt: TGTGCCAGCAGTTGGACCGGGCTAGCGGCGTATGAGCAGTTCTTC

j_gene: TRBJ2-7
d_gene: TRBD1
abundance: many
v_gene: TRBV4-1
CDR3aa: CASSLVPGQGYEQYF
CDR3nt: TGCGCCAGCAGCCTAGTCCCGGGACAGGGGTACGAGCAGTACTTC

j_gene: TRBJ2-1
d_gene: TRBD2
abundance: .
v_gene: TRBV14
CDR3aa: CASSQPTSGRPTGYNEQFF
CDR3nt: TGTGCCAGCAGCCAGCCGACTAGCGGGAGGCCAACCGGCTACAATGAGCAGTTCTTC

j_gene: TRBJ2-1
d_gene: .
abundance: .
v_gene: TRBV24-1
CDR3aa: CATSASFGGNNEQFF
CDR3nt: TGTGCCACCAGTGCTAGCTTCGGGGGTAACAATGAGCAGTTCTTC

j_gene: TRBJ1-6
d_gene: .
abundance: .
v_gene: TRBV3-1/TRBV3-2
CDR3aa: CASSQKGDRSPLHF
CDR3nt: TGTGCCAGCAGCCAAAAAGGAGATAGGTCACCCCTCCACTTT

j_gene: TRBJ1-5
d_gene: TRBD1
abundance: .
v_gene: TRBV4-2
CDR3aa: CASSHGDSSFSNQPQHF
CDR3nt: TGTGCCAGCAGCCACGGGGACAGTTCCTTTAGCAATCAGCCCCAGCATTTT

j_gene: TRBJ2-5
d_gene: TRBD1
abundance: .
v_gene: TRBV4-2
CDR3aa: CASSPGQGRETQYF
CDR3nt: TGTGCCAGCAGCCCGGGACAGGGAAGGGAGACCCAGTACTTC

j_gene: TRBJ1-5
d_gene: .
abundance: .
v_gene: TRBV4-3
CDR3aa: CASSQDINGGNQPQHF
CDR3nt: TGCGCCAGCAGCCAAGATATCAATGGAGGCAATCAGCCCCAGCATTTT

j_gene: TRBJ1-1
d_gene: .
abundance: few
v_gene: TRBV3-1/TRBV3-2
CDR3aa: CASSKARTANTEAFF
CDR3nt: TGTGCCAGCAGCAAAGCCCGGACAGCGAACACTGAAGCTTTCTTT

j_gene: TRBJ1-4
d_gene: .
abundance: .
v_gene: TRBV20-1
CDR3aa: CSAGPGEKLFF
CDR3nt: TGCAGCGCCGGCCCGGGTGAAAAACTGTTTTTT

j_gene: TRBJ2-1
d_gene: .
abundance: .
v_gene: TRBV6-5
CDR3aa: CASRAPPLNEQFF
CDR3nt: TGTGCCAGCAGGGCTCCACCTTTGAATGAGCAGTTCTTC

j_gene: TRBJ1-5
d_gene: .
abundance: .
v_gene: TRBV15
CDR3aa: CATVPEPYSNQPQHF
CDR3nt: TGTGCCACCGTTCCAGAACCTTATAGCAATCAGCCCCAGCATTTT

j_gene: TRBJ2-1
d_gene: .
abundance: few
v_gene: TRBV7-9
CDR3aa: CASSFPRGEQFF
CDR3nt: TGTGCCAGCAGCTTCCCCAGAGGTGAGCAGTTCTTC

j_gene: TRBJ2-7
d_gene: .
abundance: once
v_gene: TRBV3-1/TRBV3-2
CDR3aa: CASSPVTASYEQYF
CDR3nt: TGTGCCAGCAGCCCGGTGACAGCAAGCTACGAGCAGTACTTC

j_gene: TRBJ2-1
d_gene: TRBD2
abundance: .
v_gene: TRBV7-8
CDR3aa: CASSVDYTAGGPSREQFF
CDR3nt: TGTGCCAGCAGCGTAGACTACACAGCGGGAGGACCTTCTCGTGAGCAGTTCTTC

j_gene: TRBJ2-1
d_gene: .
abundance: .
v_gene: TRBV6-5
CDR3aa: CASSYDALERYEQFF
CDR3nt: TGTGCCAGCAGTTACGATGCATTAGAGAGGTATGAGCAGTTCTTC

j_gene: TRBJ2-3
d_gene: TRBD2
abundance: .
v_gene: TRBV7-2
CDR3aa: CASSLSGGPSVTDTQYF
CDR3nt: TGTGCCAGCAGCTTAAGCGGGGGGCCCTCGGTGACAGATACGCAGTATTTT

j_gene: TRBJ2-5
d_gene: TRBD2
abundance: .
v_gene: TRBV6-2/TRBV6-3
CDR3aa: CASSYPLGRLAGGFGEETQYF
CDR3nt: TGTGCCAGCAGTTACCCCCTCGGGAGACTAGCGGGGGGGTTTGGTGAAGAGACCCAGTACTTC

j_gene: TRBJ2-1
d_gene: TRBD2
abundance: once
v_gene: TRBV6-5
CDR3aa: CASSSVSGGYNEQFF
CDR3nt: TGTGCCAGCAGTAGTGTAAGCGGGGGTTACAATGAGCAGTTCTTC

j_gene: TRBJ2-1
d_gene: TRBD2
abundance: .
v_gene: TRBV6-4
CDR3aa: CASSSSGGANEQFF
CDR3nt: TGTGCCAGCAGTTCAAGCGGGGGGGCCAATGAGCAGTTCTTC

j_gene: TRBJ1-3
d_gene: .
abundance: few
v_gene: TRBV7-2
CDR3aa: CASSPSPSGNTIYF
CDR3nt: TGTGCCAGCAGCCCGTCCCCCTCTGGAAACACCATATATTTT

j_gene: TRBJ2-2
d_gene: TRBD1
abundance: .
v_gene: TRBV18
CDR3aa: CASSPGGRTGELFF
CDR3nt: TGTGCCAGCTCCCCAGGGGGCCGCACCGGGGAGCTGTTTTTT

j_gene: TRBJ2-2
d_gene: TRBD2
abundance: .
v_gene: TRBV9
CDR3aa: CASSPTSGRGTGELFF
CDR3nt: TGTGCCAGCAGCCCGACTAGCGGGAGAGGCACCGGGGAGCTGTTTTTT

j_gene: TRBJ2-3
d_gene: .
abundance: few
v_gene: TRBV4-3
CDR3aa: CASSQVFESDTQYF
CDR3nt: TGCGCCAGCAGCCAAGTGTTCGAGTCAGATACGCAGTATTTT

j_gene: TRBJ1-6
d_gene: TRBD1
abundance: .
v_gene: TRBV9
CDR3aa: CASAAGGTGGHNSPLHF
CDR3nt: TGTGCCAGCGCGGCGGGCGGGACAGGGGGCCATAATTCACCCCTCCACTTT

j_gene: TRBJ1-2
d_gene: .
abundance: .
v_gene: TRBV5-1
CDR3aa: CASSLVPATTALANYGYTF
CDR3nt: TGCGCCAGCAGCTTGGTGCCCGCTACAACAGCTTTAGCTAACTATGGCTACACCTTC

j_gene: TRBJ2-6
d_gene: .
abundance: .
v_gene: TRBV2
CDR3aa: CASRRQALGANVLTF
CDR3nt: TGTGCCAGCAGGAGACAGGCGTTAGGGGCCAACGTCCTGACTTTC

j_gene: TRBJ2-5
d_gene: .
abundance: .
v_gene: TRBV14
CDR3aa: CASSQQTGRWTETQYF
CDR3nt: TGTGCCAGCAGCCAGCAGACAGGGAGGTGGACGGAGACCCAGTACTTC

j_gene: TRBJ1-6
d_gene: .
abundance: .
v_gene: TRBV9
CDR3aa: CASSVMGTLVNSPLHF
CDR3nt: TGTGCCAGCAGCGTAATGGGTACCCTAGTAAATTCACCCCTCCACTTT

j_gene: TRBJ2-7
d_gene: .
abundance: once
v_gene: TRBV7-2
CDR3aa: CASSFLGGYEQYF
CDR3nt: TGTGCCAGCAGCTTTCTCGGCGGCTACGAGCAGTACTTC

j_gene: TRBJ1-4
d_gene: .
abundance: .
v_gene: TRBV9
CDR3aa: CASSVSSGGTNEKLFF
CDR3nt: TGTGCCAGCAGCGTCTCCTCGGGGGGCACTAATGAAAAACTGTTTTTT

j_gene: TRBJ2-3
d_gene: .
abundance: .
v_gene: TRBV24-1
CDR3aa: CATSGGGSTDTQYF
CDR3nt: TGTGCCACCAGTGGAGGGGGTAGCACAGATACGCAGTATTTT

j_gene: TRBJ1-6
d_gene: .
abundance: .
v_gene: TRBV11-2
CDR3aa: CASSGAYTASSYNSPLHF
CDR3nt: TGTGCCAGCAGCGGAGCTTATACCGCGAGCTCCTATAATTCACCCCTCCACTTT

j_gene: TRBJ1-6
d_gene: TRBD1
abundance: .
v_gene: TRBV30
CDR3aa: CATGQPSSYNSPLHF
CDR3nt: TGTGCCACGGGACAGCCGAGCTCCTATAATTCACCCCTCCACTTT

j_gene: TRBJ2-5
d_gene: .
abundance: .
v_gene: TRBV18
CDR3aa: CASSPFAGAADQETQYF
CDR3nt: TGTGCCAGCTCACCCTTCGCGGGGGCGGCAGACCAAGAGACCCAGTACTTC

j_gene: TRBJ2-2
d_gene: TRBD1
abundance: .
v_gene: TRBV11-2
CDR3aa: CASRDQGVRVSGELFF
CDR3nt: TGTGCCAGCAGAGACCAGGGGGTTAGGGTTAGCGGGGAGCTGTTTTTT

j_gene: TRBJ1-5
d_gene: .
abundance: once
v_gene: TRBV19
CDR3aa: CASSMEGWGNQPQHF
CDR3nt: TGTGCCAGTAGTATGGAGGGTTGGGGCAATCAGCCCCAGCATTTT

j_gene: TRBJ2-7
d_gene: TRBD2
abundance: .
v_gene: TRBV19
CDR3aa: CASSITLAGAYEQYF
CDR3nt: TGTGCCAGTAGTATAACTCTAGCGGGAGCCTACGAGCAGTACTTC

j_gene: TRBJ1-2
d_gene: .
abundance: few
v_gene: TRBV5-6
CDR3aa: CASSLPGFNYGYTF
CDR3nt: TGTGCCAGCAGCTTACCAGGGTTTAACTATGGCTACACCTTC

j_gene: TRBJ1-1
d_gene: TRBD1
abundance: .
v_gene: TRBV5-1
CDR3aa: CASGTGDPNTEAFF
CDR3nt: TGCGCCAGCGGTACAGGGGACCCGAACACTGAAGCTTTCTTT

j_gene: TRBJ1-5
d_gene: .
abundance: .
v_gene: TRBV12-5
CDR3aa: CASGLGTVINQPQHF
CDR3nt: TGTGCTAGTGGTTTGGGAACAGTAATCAATCAGCCCCAGCATTTT

j_gene: TRBJ1-6
d_gene: .
abundance: .
v_gene: TRBV12-3/TRBV12-4
CDR3aa: CASRDSYNSPLHF
CDR3nt: TGTGCCAGCAGAGACAGCTATAATTCACCCCTCCACTTT

j_gene: TRBJ2-1
d_gene: .
abundance: .
v_gene: TRBV13
CDR3aa: CASSLIDEQFF
CDR3nt: TGTGCCAGCAGCTTAATCGATGAGCAGTTCTTC

j_gene: TRBJ1-1
d_gene: .
abundance: .
v_gene: TRBV3-1/TRBV3-2
CDR3aa: CASSQDGHGVEAFF
CDR3nt: TGTGCCAGCAGCCAAGATGGCCACGGGGTTGAAGCTTTCTTT

j_gene: TRBJ2-1
d_gene: .
abundance: once
v_gene: TRBV5-1
CDR3aa: CASSLSLYNEQFF
CDR3nt: TGCGCCAGCAGCTTGTCCTTGTACAATGAGCAGTTCTTC

j_gene: TRBJ1-2
d_gene: .
abundance: .
v_gene: TRBV11-2
CDR3aa: CASSLSQRNYGYTF
CDR3nt: TGTGCCAGCAGCTTATCCCAACGGAACTATGGCTACACCTTC

j_gene: TRBJ2-3
d_gene: .
abundance: .
v_gene: TRBV6-5
CDR3aa: CASRAETSTDTQYF
CDR3nt: TGTGCCAGCAGGGCGGAAACTAGCACAGATACGCAGTATTTT

j_gene: TRBJ1-6
d_gene: TRBD1
abundance: .
v_gene: TRBV7-2
CDR3aa: CASSYGQGNSPLHF
CDR3nt: TGTGCCAGCAGCTACGGACAGGGGAATTCACCCCTCCACTTT

j_gene: TRBJ1-5
d_gene: .
abundance: .
v_gene: TRBV4-3
CDR3aa: CASSQEIGGGANQPQHF
CDR3nt: TGCGCCAGCAGCCAAGAAATCGGAGGGGGGGCCAATCAGCCCCAGCATTTT